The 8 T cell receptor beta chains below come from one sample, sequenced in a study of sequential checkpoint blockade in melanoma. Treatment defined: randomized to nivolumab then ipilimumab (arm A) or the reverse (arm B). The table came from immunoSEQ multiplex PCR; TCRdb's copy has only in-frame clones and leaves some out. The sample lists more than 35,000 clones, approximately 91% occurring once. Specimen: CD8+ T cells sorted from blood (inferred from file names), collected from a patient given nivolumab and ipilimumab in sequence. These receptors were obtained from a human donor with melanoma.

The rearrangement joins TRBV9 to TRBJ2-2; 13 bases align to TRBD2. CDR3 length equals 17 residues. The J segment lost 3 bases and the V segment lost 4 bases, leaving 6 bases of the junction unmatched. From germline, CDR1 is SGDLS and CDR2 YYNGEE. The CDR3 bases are TGTGCCAGCAGCCTTGGGACTAGCGGGGCCTACACCGGGGAGCTGTTTTTT. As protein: CASSLGTSGAYTGELFF.

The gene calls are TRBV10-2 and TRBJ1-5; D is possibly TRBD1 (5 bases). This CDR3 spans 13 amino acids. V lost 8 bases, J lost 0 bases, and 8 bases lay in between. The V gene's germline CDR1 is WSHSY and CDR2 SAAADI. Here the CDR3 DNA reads TGCGCCAGCGACAGCGATAGCAATCAGCCCCAGCATTTT. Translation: CASDSDSNQPQHF.

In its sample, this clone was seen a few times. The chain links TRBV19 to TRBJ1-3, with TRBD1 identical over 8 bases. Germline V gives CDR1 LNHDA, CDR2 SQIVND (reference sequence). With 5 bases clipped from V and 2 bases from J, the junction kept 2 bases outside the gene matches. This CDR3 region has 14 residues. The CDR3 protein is CASSLQGAGNTIYF. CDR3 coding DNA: TGTGCCAGTAGTTTACAGGGGGCTGGAAACACCATATATTTT.

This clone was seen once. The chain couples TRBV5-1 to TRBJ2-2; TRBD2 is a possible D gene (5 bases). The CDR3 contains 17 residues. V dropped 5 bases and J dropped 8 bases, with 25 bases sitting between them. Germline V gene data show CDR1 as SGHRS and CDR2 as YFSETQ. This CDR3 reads CASSRPPYGRTPGELFF. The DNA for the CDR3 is TGCGCCAGCAGTCGCCCTCCCTACGGGCGGACTCCTGGGGAGCTGTTTTTT.

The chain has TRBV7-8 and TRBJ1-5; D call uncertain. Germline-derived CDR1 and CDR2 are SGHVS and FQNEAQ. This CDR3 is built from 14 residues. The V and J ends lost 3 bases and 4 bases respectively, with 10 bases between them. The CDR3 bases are TGTGCCAGCAGCTTGACTACCGTGAATCAGCCCCAGCATTTT. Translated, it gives CASSLTTVNQPQHF.

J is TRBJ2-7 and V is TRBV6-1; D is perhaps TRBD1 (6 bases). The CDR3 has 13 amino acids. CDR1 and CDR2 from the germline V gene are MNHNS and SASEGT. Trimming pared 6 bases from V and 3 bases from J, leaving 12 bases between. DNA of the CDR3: TGTGCCAGCAGCACGACAGGCCACTACGAGCAGTACGTC. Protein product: CASSTTGHYEQYV.

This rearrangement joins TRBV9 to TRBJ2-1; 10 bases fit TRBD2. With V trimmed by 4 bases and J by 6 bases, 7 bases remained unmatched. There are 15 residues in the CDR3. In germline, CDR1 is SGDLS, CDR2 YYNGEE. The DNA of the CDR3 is TGTGCCAGCAGCCCGAGCGGGAGGGCCGTCAATGAGCAGTTCTTC. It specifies CASSPSGRAVNEQFF. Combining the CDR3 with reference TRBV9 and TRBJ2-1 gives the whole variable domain DSGVTQTPKHLITATGQRVTLRCSPRSGDLSVYWYQQSLDQGLQFLIQYYNGEERAKGNILERFSAQQFPDLHSELNLSSLELGDSALYFCASSPSGRAVNEQFFGPGTRLTVL.

CDR3 in DNA: TGCAGCGTTGAAAACAGGGTTGTGGTAGAGACCCAGTACTTC. Translating gives CSVENRVVVETQYF. The chain joins TRBV29-1 to TRBJ2-5; weak D call: TRBD1 (6 bases). The CDR3 covers 14 residues. Germline V gene sequence: CDR1 SQVTM, CDR2 ANQGSEA. The V end was cut by 2 bases, the J end by 4 bases, with 14 bases between.